The 25 T cell receptor beta chains given below trace back to one sample, sequenced in a study of T cells in Graves' hyperthyroidism and ophthalmopathy. From RNA transcripts, TCR beta CDR3 regions were amplified. The TCR CDR3 was amplified in a first-round RT-PCR using the HTBI primer set. TCRdb analysed the multiplex PCR reads with MiXCR anew, one entry per CDR3 protein. The sample has hundreds of thousands of distinct CDR3 sequences; roughly 46% are singletons. The specimen was peripheral blood or thyroid tissue (not recorded which). The source is an adult man with Graves' disease, either hyperthyroidism or ophthalmopathy (not recorded which).

This clonotype was seen only a few times. The chain couples TRBV5-5 to TRBJ1-3; no clear D. The germline V and J ends were trimmed by 4 bases and 4 bases, with 12 bases remaining between them. The germline CDR1 and CDR2 sequences are SGHKS and YYEKEE (reference sequence). There are 14 residues in the CDR3. CDR3 loop: CASSLDKIGNTIYF. Written as DNA, the CDR3 is TGTGCCAGCAGCCTCGACAAGATAGGAAACACCATATATTTT.

The rearrangement uses TRBV6-2 or TRBV6-3 and TRBJ1-2, with D possibly being TRBD1 (5 bases). From germline, CDR1 is MNHEY and CDR2 SVGEGT. V was cut by 5 bases and J by 6 bases, with 16 bases left in between. This CDR3 is built from 14 residues. CDR3 DNA sequence: TGTGCCAGCAGTGAAGCGCTAGGGGTCGATGGCTACACCTTC. Residues: CASSEALGVDGYTF.

The chain employs TRBV6-6 and TRBJ2-5; D is ambiguous. Between the trimmed V and J ends, which lost 7 bases and 3 bases, there was a span of 3 bases. The CDR3 has 10 amino acids. Per germline, CDR1 MNHNY and CDR2 SVGAGI (reference sequence). The CDR3 DNA is TGTGCCAGCACTAAAGAGACCCAGTACTTC. Amino acids: CASTKETQYF.

This chain joins TRBV5-1 and TRBJ1-4, with 7 positions matching TRBD1. The CDR3 length is 14 residues. Unmatched junction bases numbered 7, after V lost 4 bases and J lost 7 bases. Germline CDR1 is SGHRS and CDR2 is YFSETQ. CDR3 sequence (DNA): TGCGCCAGCAGCATGACAGGGTCCGCTGAAAAACTGTTTTTT. This codes for CASSMTGSAEKLFF.

This chain joins TRBV19 and TRBJ2-7, with a possible D match to TRBD2 (5 bases). V lost 5 bases to trimming and J lost 5 bases, with 13 bases between them. CDR1 is LNHDA and CDR2 is SQIVND in the germline V gene (reference sequence). This CDR3 contains 13 residues. The CDR3 spells CASSRQTMDEQYF. The CDR3 coding sequence is TGTGCCAGTAGTCGGCAGACTATGGACGAGCAGTACTTC.

The genes are TRBV10-3 and TRBJ1-2, with D tentatively TRBD1 (5 bases). With 10 bases removed from V and 2 bases from J, the gap between germline ends came to 23 bases. The germline V gene encodes CDR1 ENHRY and CDR2 SYGVKD. The length of the CDR3 is 16 residues. The CDR3 sequence: CASSPSSGGANYGYTF. The CDR3 DNA reads TGTGCCAGTAGCCCCTCCTCCGGTGGGGCCAACTATGGCTACACCTTC.

This chain connects TRBV19 to TRBJ1-2, with D perhaps matching TRBD1 (5 bases). The CDR3 loop spans 17 amino acids. Germline CDR1 reads LNHDA; CDR2 reads SQIVND (reference sequence). Trimming removed 0 bases at V and 0 bases at J, with 14 bases between. CDR3 sequence reads: CASSIEPYRTANYGYTF. The CDR3 nucleotides are TGTGCCAGTAGTATAGAACCTTACAGGACCGCTAACTATGGCTACACCTTC.

Turning to this clonotype: This sequence may be a read error, since a much larger clone differs from it by one base. CDR3 sequence: CATSREAENTEAFF. CDR3 nucleotides: TGTGCCACCAGCAGGGAGGCAGAGAACACTGAAGCTTTCTTT. The V and J genes are TRBV15 and TRBJ1-1; D remains unclear. V lost 3 bases and J 1 base, leaving 9 bases between the germline ends. Germline V gene sequence: CDR1 LNHNV, CDR2 YYDKDF (reference sequence). The CDR3 covers 14 residues. Together with reference TRBV15 and TRBJ1-1, the CDR3 gives the full variable domain: DAMVIQNPRYQVTQFGKPVTLSCSQTLNHNVMYWYQQKSSQAPKLLFHYYDKDFNNEADTPDNFQSRRPNTSFCFLDIRSPGLGDTAMYLCATSREAENTEAFFGQGTRLTVV.

V and J are TRBV2 and TRBJ2-7; TRBD1 matches at 7 bases. J gave up 3 bases and V 4 bases, and 12 bases lay outside the gene matches. Per the germline V gene, CDR1 is SNHLY and CDR2 is FYNNEI. This CDR3 comprises 16 residues. DNA of the CDR3: TGTGCCAGCAGTGCCCGCCGGGACAGTTATGGCTACGAGCAGTACTTC. This encodes CASSARRDSYGYEQYF. The entire variable domain, with the rest obtained from reference TRBV2 and TRBJ2-7, is as follows: EPEVTQTPSHQVTQMGQEVILRCVPISNHLYFYWYRQILGQKVEFLVSFYNNEISEKSEIFDDQFSVERPDGSNFTLKIRSTKLEDSAMYFCASSARRDSYGYEQYFGPGTRLTVT.

The chain couples TRBV2 to TRBJ1-6; possibly TRBD1 for D (6 bases). Germline CDR1 is SNHLY and CDR2 is FYNNEI. Between the trimmed V and J ends, which lost 5 bases and 6 bases, there was a span of 11 bases. The length of the CDR3 is 14 residues. CDR3 in DNA: TGTGCCAGCAGTCGGACAGACACTAATTCACCCCTCCACTTT. As protein: CASSRTDTNSPLHF.

This clonotype was recorded at least ten times. CDR3 sequence reads: CATSRDLGRAGTTEAFF. CDR3 nucleotide sequence: TGTGCCACCAGCAGAGATCTCGGCAGGGCGGGGACTACTGAAGCTTTCTTT. The chain combines TRBV15 with TRBJ1-1, with D maybe TRBD1 (5 bases). Germline CDR1 reads LNHNV; CDR2 reads YYDKDF (reference sequence). Trimming removed 0 bases from V and 5 bases from J, with 19 bases in between. The CDR3 totals 17 residues.

In this sample, this clonotype turned up many times. The chain carries TRBV7-9 and TRBJ1-1; 9 nucleotides agree with TRBD1. Germline assignment: CDR1 SEHNR and CDR2 FQNEAQ (reference sequence). The CDR3 has 13 amino acids. The V segment lost 7 bases and the J segment 5 bases; nucleotides outside the gene matches: 5. The CDR3 DNA sequence: TGTGCCAGCACGGGACAGGGCGAAACTGAAGCTTTCTTT. Its protein is CASTGQGETEAFF.

Ten or more counts support this clonotype. CDR3 region: CSVEDLEGSFGYTF. The CDR3 DNA follows: TGCAGCGTTGAAGATCTCGAGGGAAGCTTTGGCTACACCTTC. The chain is built from TRBV29-1 and TRBJ1-2; D is uncertain. Trimming took 0 bases from V and 7 from J, leaving 15 bases between them. The germline gives CDR1 SQVTM, CDR2 ANQGSEA. The CDR3 sequence is 14 residues long.

This chain joins TRBV7-2 and TRBJ1-3; 10 positions agree with TRBD1. The germline V gene encodes CDR1 SGHTA and CDR2 FQGNSA. This CDR3 has 17 residues. V gave up 5 bases and J gave up 4 bases; unmatched junction bases: 11. CDR3 bases: TGTGCCAGCAGCCCCAGACAGGGGGCGGCGGGGGGAAACACCATATATTTT. It translates to CASSPRQGAAGGNTIYF.

This clonotype has a handful of counts. The chain combines TRBV2 with TRBJ1-5; tentatively, D is TRBD1 (5 bases). V was clipped by 8 bases and J by 4 bases, with 12 bases between them. CDR3 length: 13 residues. Germline V CDR1 and CDR2: SNHLY, FYNNEI. The CDR3 DNA sequence: TGTGCCAGCCGCAGGGAACCGAATCAGCCCCAGCATTTT. Translated, it gives CASRREPNQPQHF.

In this sample, this clonotype turned up a few times. The J gene is TRBJ1-1, the V gene TRBV7-9, with D perhaps TRBD1 (5 bases). This CDR3 is built from 15 residues. Trimming shortened V by 1 base and J by 4 bases, and 13 bases separated the two germline ends. The germline V gene encodes CDR1 SEHNR and CDR2 FQNEAQ (reference sequence). CDR3 nucleotides: TGTGCCAGCAGCTTAGTGGTCGCCGGGGGCACTGAAGCTTTCTTT. Translated, it gives CASSLVVAGGTEAFF.

Comments on this clonotype: A much larger clone is a single base away; this may be a read error. The chain is built from TRBV9 and TRBJ1-3, with 8 bases aligning to TRBD1. Germline V gives CDR1 SGDLS, CDR2 YYNGEE. This CDR3 spans 15 amino acids. V lost 3 bases to trimming and J lost 7 bases; unmatched junction nucleotides: 9. The CDR3 region is CASSAGQEAGNTIYF. As DNA, the CDR3 is TGTGCCAGCAGCGCGGGACAGGAGGCCGGGAACACCATATATTTT.

The table lists this clonotype with a few counts. This rearrangement joins TRBV10-3 to TRBJ2-7; TRBD2 matches at 10 bases. This CDR3 contains 14 residues. The V gene's germline CDR1 is ENHRY and CDR2 SYGVKD. The V and J ends lost 10 bases and 4 bases, in that order; junction bases with no gene match: 10. CDR3 region: CASSTQRGGYEQYF. In nucleotides, the CDR3 is TGTGCCAGCAGCACCCAGCGGGGGGGTTACGAGCAGTACTTC.

This clonotype was recorded at least ten times. V gene TRBV29-1 combines with J gene TRBJ1-1; 7 bases fit TRBD1. Germline CDR1 SQVTM, CDR2 ANQGSEA. The CDR3 is 14 amino acids. The V and J ends lost 6 bases and 4 bases, in that order; junction bases with no gene match: 11. The CDR3 spells CSVSSGQEGTEAFF. The CDR3, as DNA: TGCAGCGTATCTAGCGGACAGGAGGGCACTGAAGCTTTCTTT.

The chain joins TRBV20-1 to TRBJ1-1; no firm D call. Germline V gives CDR1 DFQATT, CDR2 SNEGSKA (reference sequence). V dropped 5 bases and J dropped 1 base, with 11 bases sitting between them. This CDR3 comprises 13 residues. The CDR3 DNA sequence: TGCAGTGCTCCCTATTCCGGGAACACTGAAGCTTTCTTT. Translated, it gives CSAPYSGNTEAFF.

The rearrangement uses TRBV10-3 and TRBJ1-2; TRBD1 matches 7 bases. V trimming: 6 bases; J trimming: 4 bases; junction bases outside the gene matches: 11. This CDR3 has 15 amino acids. Germline CDR1 is ENHRY and CDR2 is SYGVKD. CDR3 sequence reads: CAIRTGGRGTYGYTF. The DNA of the CDR3 is TGTGCCATCAGGACAGGTGGCAGGGGGACCTATGGCTACACCTTC.

The chain is built from TRBV15 and TRBJ1-5, with 10 bases that match TRBD1. Germline V gene lookup returns CDR1 LNHNV and CDR2 YYDKDF (reference sequence). J was trimmed by 1 base and V by 4 bases; bases with no gene match: 7. This CDR3 has 17 amino acids. The CDR3: CATSIGDRGMSNQPQHF. For the CDR3, the DNA is TGTGCCACCAGCATCGGGGACAGGGGTATGAGCAATCAGCCCCAGCATTTT.

The chain couples TRBV3-1 to TRBJ2-5; perhaps TRBD2 as D (6 bases). Germline lookup yields CDR1 LGHDT and CDR2 YNNKEL (reference sequence). The V gene lost 4 bases and the J gene lost 1 base, with 10 bases spanning the gap. This CDR3 has 14 residues. The CDR3: CASSPGDLQETQYF. The CDR3 DNA sequence: TGTGCCAGCAGCCCGGGGGACCTCCAAGAGACCCAGTACTTC.

The chain recombines TRBV7-9 with TRBJ2-7, with TRBD2 matching over 15 bases. The trim removed 5 bases at V and 4 bases at J, leaving 6 bases unmatched. The length of the CDR3 is 16 residues. Germline V gene data show CDR1 as SEHNR and CDR2 as FQNEAQ (reference sequence). In DNA, the CDR3 is TGTGCCAGCAGCGGCCGGACTAGCGGGAGGGGTTACGAGCAGTACTTC. This translates into CASSGRTSGRGYEQYF.

This clonotype was counted only a few times. A much larger clone lies one base from this, so it may be a read error. This rearrangement joins TRBV7-8 to TRBJ1-1; 8 bases line up with TRBD1. Germline lookup yields CDR1 SGHVS and CDR2 FQNEAQ. CDR3 length: 12 residues. Germline trimming cut 1 base from V and 9 bases from J; bases unmatched to any gene: 1. CDR3 sequence reads: CASSLGTGKAFF. The CDR3 coding sequence is TGTGCCAGCAGCTTAGGGACAGGGAAAGCTTTCTTT.